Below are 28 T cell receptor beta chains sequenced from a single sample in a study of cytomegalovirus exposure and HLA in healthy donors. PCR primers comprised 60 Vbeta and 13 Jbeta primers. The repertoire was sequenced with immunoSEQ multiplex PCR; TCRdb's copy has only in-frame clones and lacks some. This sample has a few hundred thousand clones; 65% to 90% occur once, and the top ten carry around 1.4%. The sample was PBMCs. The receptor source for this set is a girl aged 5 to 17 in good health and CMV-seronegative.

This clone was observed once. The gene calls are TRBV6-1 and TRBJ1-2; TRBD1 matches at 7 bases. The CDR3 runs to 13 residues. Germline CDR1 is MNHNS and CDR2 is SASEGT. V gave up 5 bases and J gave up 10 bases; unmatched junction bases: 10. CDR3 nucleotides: TGTGCCAGCAGTCCGGGACAGTACCACTACTACACCTTC. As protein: CASSPGQYHYYTF.

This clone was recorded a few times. CDR3: CASSYTRNQPQHF. The CDR3 DNA reads TGTGCCAGCAGTTACACCAGGAATCAGCCCCAGCATTTT. V and J are TRBV6-5 and TRBJ1-5; the D is unclear. Looked up from germline, CDR1 is MNHEY and CDR2 is SVGAGI. V dropped 2 bases and J dropped 4 bases, with 6 bases sitting between them. The CDR3 has 13 amino acids.

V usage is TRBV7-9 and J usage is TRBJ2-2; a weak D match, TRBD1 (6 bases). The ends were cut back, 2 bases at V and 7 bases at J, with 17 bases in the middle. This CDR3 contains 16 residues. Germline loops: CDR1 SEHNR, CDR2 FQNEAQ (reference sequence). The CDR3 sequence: CASSLRSGQSHGELFF. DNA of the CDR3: TGTGCCAGCAGCTTACGGAGTGGACAGTCGCACGGGGAGCTGTTTTTT.

The CDR3 loop is CASSPNPGQPQHF. In DNA, the CDR3 is TGTGCCAGCAGCCCTAATCCCGGGCAGCCCCAGCATTTT. The chain recombines TRBV5-6 with TRBJ1-5; unclear D gene. CDR1 SGHDT and CDR2 YYEEEE come from the germline V gene. Trimming shortened V by 4 bases and J by 7 bases, and 12 bases separated the two germline ends. The CDR3 has 13 amino acids. Based on the CDR3 plus reference TRBV5-6 and TRBJ1-5, the full variable domain is DAGVTQSPTHLIKTRGQQVTLRCSPKSGHDTVSWYQQALGQGPQFIFQYYEEEERQRGNFPDRFSGHQFPNYSSELNVNALLLGDSALYLCASSPNPGQPQHFGDGTRLSIL.

CDR3 sequence: CASSWAVKSGNTIYF. The CDR3 region has the DNA TGTGCCAGCAGCTGGGCAGTTAAATCTGGAAACACCATATATTTT. V and J are TRBV5-6 and TRBJ1-3; no clear D gene. Germline assignment: CDR1 SGHDT and CDR2 YYEEEE. This CDR3 has 15 residues. The ends were cut back, 3 bases at V and 1 base at J, with 11 bases in the middle.

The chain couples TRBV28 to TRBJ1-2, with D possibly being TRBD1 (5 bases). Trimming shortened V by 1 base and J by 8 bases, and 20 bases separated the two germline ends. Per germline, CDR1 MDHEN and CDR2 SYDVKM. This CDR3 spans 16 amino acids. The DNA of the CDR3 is TGTGCCAGCAGTTTATTACCGGGGGGGACGAGGTCAGGCTACACCTTC. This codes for CASSLLPGGTRSGYTF.

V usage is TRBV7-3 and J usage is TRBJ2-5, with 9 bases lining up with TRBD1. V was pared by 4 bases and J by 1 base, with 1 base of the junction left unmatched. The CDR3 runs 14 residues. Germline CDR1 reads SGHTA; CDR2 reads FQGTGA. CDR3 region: CASSSTGGQETQYF. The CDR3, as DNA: TGTGCCAGCAGCTCGACAGGGGGCCAAGAGACCCAGTACTTC.

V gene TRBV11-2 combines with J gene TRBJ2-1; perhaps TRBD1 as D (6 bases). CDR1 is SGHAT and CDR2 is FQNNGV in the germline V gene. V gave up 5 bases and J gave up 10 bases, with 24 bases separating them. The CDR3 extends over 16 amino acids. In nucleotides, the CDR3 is TGTGCCAGCAGCCCGCACCGGGACACGGCGGCGCGCGAGCAGTTCTTC. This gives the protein CASSPHRDTAAREQFF.

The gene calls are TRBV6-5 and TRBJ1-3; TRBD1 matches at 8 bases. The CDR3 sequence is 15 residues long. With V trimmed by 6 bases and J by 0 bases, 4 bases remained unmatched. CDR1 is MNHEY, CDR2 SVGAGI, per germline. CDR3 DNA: TGTGCCAGCAGACGGGACAGGTCCTCTGGAAACACCATATATTTT. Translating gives CASRRDRSSGNTIYF.

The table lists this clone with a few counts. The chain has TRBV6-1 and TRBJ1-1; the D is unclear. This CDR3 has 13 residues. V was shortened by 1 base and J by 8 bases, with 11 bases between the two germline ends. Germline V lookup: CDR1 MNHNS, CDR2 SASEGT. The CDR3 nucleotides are TGTGCCAGCAGTGAAGACAGAAGCAGCGAAGCTTTCTTT. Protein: CASSEDRSSEAFF.

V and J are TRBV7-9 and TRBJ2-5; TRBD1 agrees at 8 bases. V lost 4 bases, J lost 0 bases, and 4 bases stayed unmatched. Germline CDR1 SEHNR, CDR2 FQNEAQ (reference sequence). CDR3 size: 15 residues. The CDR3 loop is CASSSGQGDQETQYF. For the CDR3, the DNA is TGTGCCAGCAGCTCCGGACAGGGAGACCAAGAGACCCAGTACTTC.

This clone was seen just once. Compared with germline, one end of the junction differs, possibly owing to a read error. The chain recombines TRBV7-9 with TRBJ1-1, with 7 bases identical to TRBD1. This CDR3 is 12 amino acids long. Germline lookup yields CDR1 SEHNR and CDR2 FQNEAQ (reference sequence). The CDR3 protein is CSSRSTGIKAFF. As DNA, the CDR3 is TGTTCCAGCAGATCGACAGGGATCAAAGCTTTCTTT.

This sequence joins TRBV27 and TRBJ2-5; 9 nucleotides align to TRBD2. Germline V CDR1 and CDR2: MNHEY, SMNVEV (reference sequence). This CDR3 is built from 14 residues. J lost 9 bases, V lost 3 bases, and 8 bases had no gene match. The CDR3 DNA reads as TGTGCCAGCAGTTTCAAAGCGGGGGGCGGGTCCCAGTACTTC. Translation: CASSFKAGGGSQYF.

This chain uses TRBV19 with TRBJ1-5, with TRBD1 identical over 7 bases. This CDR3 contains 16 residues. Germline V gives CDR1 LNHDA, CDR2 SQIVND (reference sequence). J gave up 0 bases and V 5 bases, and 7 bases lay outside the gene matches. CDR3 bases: TGTGCCAGTAGTGAGGGGGGACAGTATAGCAATCAGCCCCAGCATTTT. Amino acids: CASSEGGQYSNQPQHF.

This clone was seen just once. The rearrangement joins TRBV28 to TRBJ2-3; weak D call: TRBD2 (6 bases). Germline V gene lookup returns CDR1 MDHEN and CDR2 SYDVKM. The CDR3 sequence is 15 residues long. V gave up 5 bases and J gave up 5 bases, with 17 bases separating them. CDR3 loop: CASSAGGGPVDTQYF. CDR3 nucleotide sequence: TGTGCCAGCAGTGCCGGGGGTGGGCCGGTAGATACGCAGTATTTT.

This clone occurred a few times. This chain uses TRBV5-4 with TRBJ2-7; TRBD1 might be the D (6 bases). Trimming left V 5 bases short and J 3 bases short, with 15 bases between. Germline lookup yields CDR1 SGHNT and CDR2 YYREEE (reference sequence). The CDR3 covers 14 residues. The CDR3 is CASRSQGKSYEQYF. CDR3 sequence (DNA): TGTGCCAGCAGGTCCCAGGGGAAGAGCTACGAGCAGTACTTC. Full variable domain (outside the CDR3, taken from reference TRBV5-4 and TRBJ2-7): ETGVTQSPTHLIKTRGQQVTLRCSSQSGHNTVSWYQQALGQGPQFIFQYYREEENGRGNFPPRFSGLQFPNYSSELNVNALELDDSALYLCASRSQGKSYEQYFGPGTRLTVT.

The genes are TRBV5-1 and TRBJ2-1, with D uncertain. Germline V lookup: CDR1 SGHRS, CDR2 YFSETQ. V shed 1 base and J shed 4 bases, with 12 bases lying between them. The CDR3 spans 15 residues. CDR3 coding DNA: TGCGCCAGCAGCTTGATTTCTGAGCGTTACAATGAGCAGTTCTTC. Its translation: CASSLISERYNEQFF.

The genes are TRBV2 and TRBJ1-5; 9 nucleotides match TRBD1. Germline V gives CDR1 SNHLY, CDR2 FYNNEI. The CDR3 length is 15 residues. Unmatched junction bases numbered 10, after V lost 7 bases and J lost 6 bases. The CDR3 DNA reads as TGTGCCAGCAACTCCGGGACAGGGAACGCTCAGCCCCAGCATTTT. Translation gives CASNSGTGNAQPQHF.

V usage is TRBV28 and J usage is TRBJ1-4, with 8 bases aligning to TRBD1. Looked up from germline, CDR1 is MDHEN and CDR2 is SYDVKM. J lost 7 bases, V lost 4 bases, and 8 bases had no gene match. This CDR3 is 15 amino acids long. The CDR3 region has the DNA TGTGCCAGCAGTTCCACAACCACAGGGGGTGAAAAACTGTTTTTT. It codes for CASSSTTTGGEKLFF.

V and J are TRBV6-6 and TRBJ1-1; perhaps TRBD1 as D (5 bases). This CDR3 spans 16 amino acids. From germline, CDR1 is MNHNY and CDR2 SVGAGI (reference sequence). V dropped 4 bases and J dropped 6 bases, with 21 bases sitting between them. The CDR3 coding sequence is TGTGCCAGCAGTTCGTGGACAATCCCTCAGCTACCTGAAGCTTTCTTT. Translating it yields CASSSWTIPQLPEAFF.

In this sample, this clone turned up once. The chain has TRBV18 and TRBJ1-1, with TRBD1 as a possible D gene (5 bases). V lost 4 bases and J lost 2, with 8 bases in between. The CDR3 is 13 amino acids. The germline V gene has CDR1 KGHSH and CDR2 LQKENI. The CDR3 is CASSRGKNTEAFF. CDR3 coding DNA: TGTGCCAGCTCACGGGGCAAAAACACTGAAGCTTTCTTT.

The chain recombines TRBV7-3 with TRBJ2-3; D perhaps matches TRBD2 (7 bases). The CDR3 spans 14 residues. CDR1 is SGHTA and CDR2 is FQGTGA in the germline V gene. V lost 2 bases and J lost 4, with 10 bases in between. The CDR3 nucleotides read TGTGCCAGCAGCTTAGGGGGGGCCCCAGATACGCAGTATTTT. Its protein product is CASSLGGAPDTQYF.

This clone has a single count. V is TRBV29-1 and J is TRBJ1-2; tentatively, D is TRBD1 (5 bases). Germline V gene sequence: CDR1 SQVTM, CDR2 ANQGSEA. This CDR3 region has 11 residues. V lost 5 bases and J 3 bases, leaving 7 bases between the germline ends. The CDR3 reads CSVRQYYGYTF. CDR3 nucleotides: TGCAGCGTTCGACAGTACTATGGCTACACCTTC.

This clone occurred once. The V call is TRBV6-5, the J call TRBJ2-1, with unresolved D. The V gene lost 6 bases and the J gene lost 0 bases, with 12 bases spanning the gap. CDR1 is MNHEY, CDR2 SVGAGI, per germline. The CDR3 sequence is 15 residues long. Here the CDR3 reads CASSRTRASYNEQFF. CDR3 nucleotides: TGTGCCAGCAGCCGTACTCGAGCCTCCTACAATGAGCAGTTCTTC.

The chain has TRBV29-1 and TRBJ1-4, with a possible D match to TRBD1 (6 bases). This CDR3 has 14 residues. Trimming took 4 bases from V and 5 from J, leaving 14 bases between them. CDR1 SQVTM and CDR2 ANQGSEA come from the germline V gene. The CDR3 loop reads CSVGGGHQNEKLFF. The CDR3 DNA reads TGCAGCGTTGGGGGGGGACACCAGAATGAAAAACTGTTTTTT.

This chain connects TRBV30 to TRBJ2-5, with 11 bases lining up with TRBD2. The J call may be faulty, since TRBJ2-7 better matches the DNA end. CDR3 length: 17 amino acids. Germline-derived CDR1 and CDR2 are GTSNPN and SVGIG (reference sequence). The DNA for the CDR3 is TGTGCCTGGAATCCGGGGATAGCGGGAGGGCTAGAGCACGAGCAGTACTTC. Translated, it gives CAWNPGIAGGLEHEQYF.

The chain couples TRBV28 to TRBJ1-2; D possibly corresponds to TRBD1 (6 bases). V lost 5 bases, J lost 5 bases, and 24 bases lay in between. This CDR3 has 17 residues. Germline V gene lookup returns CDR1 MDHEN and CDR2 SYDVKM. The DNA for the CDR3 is TGTGCCAGCAGTCCCATCCACTCCCAGGGGATTCTTTATGGCTACACCTTC. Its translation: CASSPIHSQGILYGYTF.

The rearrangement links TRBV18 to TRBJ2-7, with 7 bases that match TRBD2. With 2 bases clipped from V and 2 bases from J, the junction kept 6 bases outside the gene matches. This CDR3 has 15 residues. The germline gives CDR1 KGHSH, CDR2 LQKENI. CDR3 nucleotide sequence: TGTGCCAGCTCACCATCGGGGGGATTGACCTACGAGCAGTACTTC. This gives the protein CASSPSGGLTYEQYF.